The clone carrying this T cell receptor beta chain turned up a few times. Its antigen is currently unknown. The CDR3 consists of 15 residues. Germline CDR1 SGHTA, CDR2 FQGNSA. The junction had 9 bases not matched to a gene; V was cut back by 4 bases and J by 6 bases. The data stem from a study of T-cell memory formation after mild COVID-19. Findings and limits, study-wide: Mainly in CM and EM were contracting CD4+ clones; CD8+ were in EMRA.

MiXCR was run by TCRdb on the 5' RACE reads, yielding one entry per CDR3 protein. The data contain 200,000 to 250,000 distinct CDR3 sequences, about 17% of them singletons. The sequenced material came from PBMCs or a T cell subset sorted from them (not recorded which). This sequence joins TRBV7-2 and TRBJ2-1, with 7 bases that match TRBD1. The clonotype comes from a man younger than 35 who had mild COVID-19 (a few samples of this study predate the infection). Cell type and time point are not known. CDR3 in amino acids: CASSYRGQTPNEQFF. Here the CDR3 DNA reads TGTGCCAGCAGCTATAGGGGGCAGACCCCCAATGAGCAGTTCTTC.